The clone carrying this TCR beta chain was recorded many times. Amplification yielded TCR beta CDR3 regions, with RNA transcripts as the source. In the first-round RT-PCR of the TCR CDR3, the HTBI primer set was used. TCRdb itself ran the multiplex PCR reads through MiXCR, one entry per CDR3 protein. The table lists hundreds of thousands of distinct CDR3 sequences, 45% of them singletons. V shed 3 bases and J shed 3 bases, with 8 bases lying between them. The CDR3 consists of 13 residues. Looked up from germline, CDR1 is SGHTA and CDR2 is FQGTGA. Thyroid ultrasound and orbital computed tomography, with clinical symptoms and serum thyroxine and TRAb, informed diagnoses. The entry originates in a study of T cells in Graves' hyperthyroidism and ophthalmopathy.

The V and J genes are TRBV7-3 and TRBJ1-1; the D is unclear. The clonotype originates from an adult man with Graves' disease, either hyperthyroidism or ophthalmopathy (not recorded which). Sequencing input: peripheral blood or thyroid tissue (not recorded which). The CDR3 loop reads CASSLFRDTEAFF. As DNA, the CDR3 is TGTGCCAGCAGCTTGTTTAGGGACACTGAAGCTTTCTTT. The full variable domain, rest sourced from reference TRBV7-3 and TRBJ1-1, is GAGVSQTPSNKVTEKGKYVELRCDPISGHTALYWYRQSLGQGPEFLIYFQGTGAADDSGLPNDRFFAVRPEGSVSTLKIQRTERGDSAVYLCASSLFRDTEAFFGQGTRLTVV.